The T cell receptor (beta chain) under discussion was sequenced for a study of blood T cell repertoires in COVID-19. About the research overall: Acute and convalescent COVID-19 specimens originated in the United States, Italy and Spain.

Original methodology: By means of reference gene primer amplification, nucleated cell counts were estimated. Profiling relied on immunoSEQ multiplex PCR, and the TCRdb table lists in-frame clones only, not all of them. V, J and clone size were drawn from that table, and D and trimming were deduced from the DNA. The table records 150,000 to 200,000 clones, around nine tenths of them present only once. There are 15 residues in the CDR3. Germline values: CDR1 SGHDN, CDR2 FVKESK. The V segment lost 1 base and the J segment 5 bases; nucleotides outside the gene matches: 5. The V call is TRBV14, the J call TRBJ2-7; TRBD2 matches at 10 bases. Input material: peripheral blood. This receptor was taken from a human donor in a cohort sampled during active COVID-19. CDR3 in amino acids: CASSQVLAGYHEQYF. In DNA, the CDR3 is TGTGCCAGCAGCCAAGTACTAGCGGGATACCACGAGCAGTACTTC.